This note documents a single T cell receptor beta chain sequence. Its antigen is as yet unknown. Amplification used 60 Vbeta primers and 13 Jbeta primers. Per the original data handling: A later analysis counted approximately 80 million unique TCR beta chains, about 11 million shared. Assay used: immunoSEQ multiplex PCR; TCRdb lists only in-frame clones, some missing. From that table come the V and J calls and clone size; the DNA was used to work out D and trimming. The sample lists 60,000 to 70,000 clones, roughly 70% occurring once. The CDR3 has 14 residues. CDR1 and CDR2 from the germline V gene are SNHLY and FYNNEI. The V gene lost 3 bases and the J gene lost 4 bases, with 9 bases spanning the gap. The entry originates in a study of cytomegalovirus exposure and HLA in healthy donors. Overall study: Approximately 85 million unique TCRs from HLA-typed donors were held in an early data release.

Study-level points and caveats: Compared with the approximately 680-donor mean, an Asian-associated ancestry cluster reportedly had fewer N-insertions, according to a later analysis. As a later analysis showed, a missense DCLRE1C variant was linked to trimming of TCR beta V- and J-genes.

The rearrangement joins TRBV2 to TRBJ2-2; the D is unclear. The sample taken for sequencing was PBMCs. The sequence derives from a woman aged 25 to 39 in good health and CMV-seronegative. CDR3 sequence: CASSESPGTGELFF. CDR3 bases: TGTGCCAGCAGTGAGAGCCCGGGCACCGGGGAGCTGTTTTTT.